The subject of this entry is one TCR beta chain. Its antigen is not identified. This specimen belongs to a study of blood T cells in healthy people across ages. Across the study: Researchers report that template switching captured about one barcoded beta molecule per two T cells.

The second PCR ran roughly 6 to 11 cycles with a sample-barcoded 5' primer and J-beta primers. Using its own MiXCR run on the 5' RACE reads, TCRdb lists one record per CDR3 protein. The profile covers approximately 1,000,000 distinct CDR3 sequences, with under 55% appearing a single time and about 20% taken by the ten largest. Study-wide results and caveats: Long-lived donors exceeded aged donors in naive CD4+ cells and diversity.

This CDR3 is 15 amino acids long. V lost 6 bases, J lost 8 bases, and 9 bases stayed unmatched. The germline V gene encodes CDR1 LGHNT and CDR2 FRNRAP. The sequencing sample was made of blood. The source is a woman aged 55-75 years in good health. The chain couples TRBV12-5 to TRBJ2-1; the match to TRBD2 covers 11 bases. For the CDR3, the DNA is TGTGCTAGTGGACACACTAGCGGGAGTATCTATGAGCAGTTCTTC. Translated, it gives CASGHTSGSIYEQFF.